This is a list of T cell receptor beta chains from one sample in a study of technical replicates of blood from several donors. Measured with immunoSEQ multiplex PCR; TCRdb has only the in-frame clones, and not every one. Here the sample spans about 83,000 clones, around nine tenths being singletons. Sequencing was carried out using T cells isolated from PBMCs. The origin of the receptors is a human donor in good health. Both conserved end residues are part of each CDR3. The D gene is left open where the match is weak. Expanded clones are given a class, and other clones once, few, many or no size at all.

d_gene,v_gene,abundance,j_gene,CDR3nt,CDR3aa
NA,TRBV19,few,TRBJ1-2,TGTGCCAGTGCTCAACAGGGCGCGAGCAATGGCTACACCTTC,CASAQQGASNGYTF
TRBD1,TRBV6-1,NA,TRBJ2-7,TGTGCCAGCAGTGGATCCCTTTTCGGGACAGGGATGAGTGAGCAGTACTTC,CASSGSLFGTGMSEQYF
NA,TRBV18,NA,TRBJ1-2,TGTGCCAGCTCACCAGGCAAACTACTCTACACCTTC,CASSPGKLLYTF
TRBD2,TRBV11-3,NA,TRBJ2-7,TGTGCCAGCAGCCTCAGTCATAGCGGGGGCCACTCCTACGAGCAGTACTTC,CASSLSHSGGHSYEQYF
TRBD2,TRBV6-1,once,TRBJ2-5,TGTGCCAGCAGATCAGCGGGAGGGCCAAAAGAGACCCAGTACTTC,CASRSAGGPKETQYF
NA,TRBV11-2,NA,TRBJ2-1,TGTGCCAGCACGGAGAGCTCCTACAATGAGCAGTTCTTC,CASTESSYNEQFF
TRBD2,TRBV7-6,NA,TRBJ2-3,TGTGCCAGCAGCTTATTTCCCACTAGCGGGAGTACAGATACGCAGTATTTT,CASSLFPTSGSTDTQYF
NA,TRBV7-9,NA,TRBJ2-7,TGTGCCAGCAGCTTCACGCAGGGTTACGAGCAGTACTTC,CASSFTQGYEQYF
NA,TRBV18,once,TRBJ2-1,TGTGCCAGCTCTCCTCCCCAGGGGCTCAGCCGTCGTGAGCAGTTCTTC,CASSPPQGLSRREQFF
TRBD1,TRBV23-1,NA,TRBJ2-7,TGCGCCAGCAGTCCAGTGACAGGGGACCACCTACTTGGGAACGAGCAGTACTTC,CASSPVTGDHLLGNEQYF
NA,TRBV12-5,NA,TRBJ1-5,TGTGCTAGTGATTTCTCCGGGGGGCAGCTGAATAATAGCAATCAGCCCCAGCATTTT,CASDFSGGQLNNSNQPQHF
TRBD1,TRBV6-1,NA,TRBJ2-7,TGTGCCAGCAGCGAGGGGACAGGGCCCCTATACGAGCAGTACTTC,CASSEGTGPLYEQYF
TRBD1,TRBV6-6,once,TRBJ1-5,TGTGCCAGCAGTTACCGACAGGGGCGCCATCAGCCCCAGCATTTT,CASSYRQGRHQPQHF